The 2 T cell receptor beta chains listed next were all sequenced from one sample in a study of cytomegalovirus exposure and HLA in healthy donors. Clones were read by immunoSEQ multiplex PCR, and TCRdb kept only the in-frame ones, dropping some. This sample carries about 190,000 clones, roughly 82% of them seen once, and the ten largest clones take under 7.5%. Sequencing was carried out using PBMCs. All receptors derive from a man between 18 and 29 years old in good health and CMV-seropositive.

This clone was detected only once. This chain joins TRBV6-6 and TRBJ2-7; possible D gene TRBD2, 5 bases. Trimming removed 7 bases from V and 3 bases from J, with 16 bases in between. Germline V CDR1 and CDR2: MNHNY, SVGAGI (reference sequence). This CDR3 is built from 14 residues. The CDR3 loop reads CASTHPGTSYEQYF. Written as DNA, the CDR3 is TGTGCCAGCACACACCCTGGAACTAGCTACGAGCAGTACTTC.

The chain is built from TRBV28 and TRBJ2-1; 11 bases map to TRBD2. Germline V CDR1 and CDR2: MDHEN, SYDVKM. Trimming took 6 bases from V and 7 from J; bases not matched to a gene: 11. The CDR3 spans 16 residues. CDR3 region: CASSPNSGRAPNEQFF. CDR3 coding DNA: TGTGCCAGCAGCCCAAATAGCGGGAGGGCACCTAATGAGCAGTTCTTC.